These 26 T cell receptor beta chains originate from one sample sequenced in a study of blood T cell repertoires in COVID-19. The table came from immunoSEQ multiplex PCR; TCRdb's copy has only in-frame clones and leaves some out. The table records 90,000 to 140,000 clones, roughly 79% of them present only once. The sample was peripheral blood. The origin of the receptors is a woman in her seventies with acute or convalescent COVID-19.

V usage is TRBV21-1 and J usage is TRBJ2-3; the table's TRBD1 call for D was not verified on the DNA. TRBV21-1 counts as a pseudogene. This CDR3 contains 14 residues. In DNA form, the CDR3 reads TGTGCCAGCAACACAGGTGTCGGCACAGATACGCAGTATTTT. It is translated as CASNTGVGTDTQYF.

This sequence joins TRBV30 and TRBJ1-6, with 8 bases lining up with TRBD1. The CDR3 sequence is 14 residues long. The junction had 5 bases not matched to a gene; V was cut back by 0 bases and J by 10 bases. CDR1 and CDR2 from the germline V gene are GTSNPN and SVGIG (reference sequence). This CDR3 is CAWSVGQGESPLHF. The CDR3 DNA sequence: TGTGCCTGGAGTGTTGGACAGGGAGAATCACCCCTCCACTTT.

The chain carries TRBV20-1 and TRBJ1-4; D not certain. Germline CDR1 and CDR2: DFQATT and SNEGSKA (reference sequence). The CDR3 length is 13 residues. Trimming stripped 3 bases from V and 4 bases from J, with 9 bases between. The CDR3 protein is CSASNTFNEKLFF. The CDR3 bases are TGCAGTGCTAGTAACACGTTTAATGAAAAACTGTTTTTT.

This chain's CDR3 is CASSVAGTDSGNTIYF. The CDR3 region has the DNA TGTGCCAGCAGCGTAGCCGGGACAGACTCTGGAAACACCATATATTTT. This chain uses TRBV9 with TRBJ1-3, with 7 bases lining up with TRBD1. Germline V gives CDR1 SGDLS, CDR2 YYNGEE. CDR3 length: 16 residues. V lost 0 bases and J lost 0; bases outside the gene matches: 3.

This clone is a singleton in its sample. The V gene is TRBV15, the J gene TRBJ2-1; TRBD1 matches 8 bases. Trimming at V came to 2 bases and at J to 8 bases, leaving 5 bases not matched to a gene. Germline loops: CDR1 LNHNV, CDR2 YYDKDF (reference sequence). The CDR3 runs to 14 residues. The CDR3 DNA follows: TGTGCCACCAGCAGACAGGGGGCTCGTGATGAGCAGTTCTTC. This gives the protein CATSRQGARDEQFF. The full variable domain, with the rest looked up from reference TRBV15 and TRBJ2-1, is DAMVIQNPRYQVTQFGKPVTLSCSQTLNHNVMYWYQQKSSQAPKLLFHYYDKDFNNEADTPDNFQSRRPNTSFCFLDIRSPGLGDTAMYLCATSRQGARDEQFFGPGTRLTVL.

This clone was seen just once. This sequence joins TRBV15 and TRBJ2-1, with 7 bases matching TRBD2. From germline, CDR1 is LNHNV and CDR2 YYDKDF (reference sequence). The CDR3 totals 18 residues. The ends lost 0 bases at V and 6 bases at J; junction bases unmatched: 14. CDR3 sequence reads: CATSRDLAGEALSNEQFF. For the CDR3, the DNA is TGTGCCACCAGCAGAGATCTGGCGGGAGAGGCACTTAGCAATGAGCAGTTCTTC.

V gene TRBV18 combines with J gene TRBJ2-1, with 9 bases matching TRBD1. V was pared by 8 bases and J by 3 bases, with 14 bases of the junction left unmatched. CDR1 is KGHSH, CDR2 LQKENI, per germline. The CDR3 is 17 amino acids. Here the CDR3 DNA reads TGTGCCAGCCAATTAAATCGACAGGGGGGCTTCTACAATGAGCAGTTCTTC. This sequence encodes CASQLNRQGGFYNEQFF. The full variable domain, in which reference TRBV18 and TRBJ2-1 provide the parts outside the CDR3, is NAGVMQNPRHLVRRRGQEARLRCSPMKGHSHVYWYRQLPEEGLKFMVYLQKENIIDESGMPKERFSAEFPKEGPSILRIQQVVRGDSAAYFCASQLNRQGGFYNEQFFGPGTRLTVL.

This clone has only a few counts. V is TRBV4-1 and J is TRBJ2-7; 13 positions agree with TRBD2. CDR3 length: 16 amino acids. V lost 3 bases and J lost 7; bases outside the gene matches: 9. Germline V gene lookup returns CDR1 MGHRA and CDR2 YSYEKL. The CDR3 loop reads CASSHSGLAGPGEQYF. The DNA for the CDR3 is TGCGCCAGCAGCCACTCGGGACTAGCGGGACCGGGGGAGCAGTACTTC.

The chain joins TRBV13 to TRBJ1-6; the match to TRBD1 covers 8 bases. This CDR3 is built from 17 residues. Per the germline V gene, CDR1 is PRHDT and CDR2 is FYEKMQ (reference sequence). With V trimmed by 0 bases and J by 8 bases, 9 bases remained unmatched. CDR3 protein: CASSLGLQGVGDSPLHF. The CDR3 region has the DNA TGTGCCAGCAGCTTAGGGCTACAGGGGGTCGGGGATTCACCCCTCCACTTT.

This rearrangement joins TRBV7-2 to TRBJ2-7; 7 bases align to TRBD2. Germline assignment: CDR1 SGHTA and CDR2 FQGNSA. The CDR3 consists of 14 residues. V lost 5 bases to trimming and J lost 4 bases; unmatched junction nucleotides: 8. Here the CDR3 reads CASSPMGGLYEQYF. The CDR3 DNA sequence: TGTGCCAGCAGCCCAATGGGGGGGTTGTACGAGCAGTACTTC.

CDR3 loop: CASSPPGLATDTQYF. The CDR3 DNA sequence: TGTGCCAGCAGCCCTCCGGGACTAGCCACAGATACGCAGTATTTT. The V call is TRBV3-1 (or the pseudogene TRBV3-2), the J call TRBJ2-3; 9 nucleotides line up with TRBD2. After removal of 4 bases from V and 2 bases from J, the junction contained 4 bases not matched to a gene. Germline V gene lookup returns CDR1 LGHDT and CDR2 YNNKEL (reference sequence). This CDR3 is built from 15 residues.

V usage is TRBV4-3 and J usage is TRBJ1-2; 10 nucleotides match TRBD1. This CDR3 is built from 14 residues. J lost 6 bases, V lost 2 bases, and 3 bases had no gene match. The germline V gene has CDR1 LGHNA and CDR2 YSLEER. This chain's CDR3 is CASSQKGQGNGYTF. The CDR3 coding sequence is TGCGCCAGCAGCCAAAAGGGACAGGGGAATGGCTACACCTTC.

This clone came up a few times. The chain recombines TRBV5-1 with TRBJ1-1; maybe TRBD1 (5 bases). Trimming cost V 0 bases and J 6 bases, with 9 bases left between them. The CDR3 is 13 residues long. Germline V gene sequence: CDR1 SGHRS, CDR2 YFSETQ. CDR3 residues: CASSLAGLPEAFF. The CDR3 region has the DNA TGCGCCAGCAGCTTGGCAGGGCTCCCTGAAGCTTTCTTT.

CDR3 amino acids: CASSRRPSAGTGGLYSNQPQHF. CDR3 in DNA: TGTGCCAGCAGCCGACGACCCTCAGCCGGGACAGGGGGCCTTTATAGCAATCAGCCCCAGCATTTT. This sequence joins TRBV6-2 or TRBV6-3 and TRBJ1-5, with 12 bases that match TRBD1. The CDR3 spans 22 residues. Germline trimming cut 6 bases from V and 0 bases from J; bases unmatched to any gene: 21. Germline V gene sequence: CDR1 MNHEY, CDR2 SVGEGT.

This chain links TRBV7-7 with TRBJ2-5; 11 bases agree with TRBD2. Germline lookup yields CDR1 SSHAT and CDR2 FNYEAQ (reference sequence). This CDR3 is 15 amino acids long. Germline trimming cut 1 base from V and 3 bases from J; bases unmatched to any gene: 1. CDR3 protein: CASSLGLAGKETQYF. For the CDR3, the DNA is TGTGCCAGCAGCTTAGGACTAGCGGGGAAAGAGACCCAGTACTTC.

This clone has more than one count but fewer than ten. The V and J genes are TRBV6-5 and TRBJ1-3; tentative D call: TRBD1 (6 bases). Germline V lookup: CDR1 MNHEY, CDR2 SVGAGI. Trimming stripped 9 bases from V and 0 bases from J, with 12 bases between. The CDR3 runs to 14 residues. The CDR3 DNA sequence: TGTGCCAGTGGGGGGGCTCACTCTGGAAACACCATATATTTT. Encoded protein: CASGGAHSGNTIYF.

J is TRBJ1-4 and V is TRBV7-9; D remains ambiguous. CDR1 and CDR2 from the germline V gene are SEHNR and FQNEAQ (reference sequence). This CDR3 comprises 16 residues. V was shortened by 5 bases and J by 10 bases, with 23 bases between the two germline ends. This CDR3 reads CASSPVGLKDWGKLFF. The CDR3 DNA sequence: TGTGCCAGCAGCCCGGTCGGGTTGAAGGACTGGGGAAAACTGTTTTTT.

J is TRBJ2-7 and V is TRBV15; 8 bases line up with TRBD1. The J segment lost 6 bases and the V segment lost 0 bases, leaving 4 bases of the junction unmatched. The CDR3 has 14 amino acids. Per germline, CDR1 LNHNV and CDR2 YYDKDF (reference sequence). CDR3: CATSRDWTGTEQYF. CDR3 in DNA: TGTGCCACCAGCAGAGATTGGACAGGGACCGAGCAGTACTTC.

The chain employs TRBV3-1 (or the pseudogene TRBV3-2) and TRBJ1-1; unclear D gene. Germline V CDR1 and CDR2: LGHDT, YNNKEL (reference sequence). Trimming stripped 1 base from V and 6 bases from J, with 18 bases between. The CDR3 length is 16 residues. In DNA, the CDR3 is TGTGCCAGCAGCCAAGCCGAGGGAGGCGCCCGGCCTGAAGCTTTCTTT. Protein: CASSQAEGGARPEAFF.

V is TRBV5-5 and J is TRBJ2-2, with D perhaps TRBD1 (6 bases). Trimming shortened V by 0 bases and J by 2 bases, and 8 bases separated the two germline ends. Germline-derived CDR1 and CDR2 are SGHKS and YYEKEE (reference sequence). This CDR3 is 15 amino acids long. CDR3 region: CASSLVGHNTGELFF. The CDR3 coding sequence is TGTGCCAGCAGCTTGGTGGGACACAACACCGGGGAGCTGTTTTTT.

The chain is built from TRBV18 and TRBJ1-3; 7 positions match TRBD1. Trimming removed 3 bases from V and 0 bases from J; junction bases left unmatched: 8. Germline assignment: CDR1 KGHSH and CDR2 LQKENI. This CDR3 is built from 17 residues. The CDR3 loop reads CASSPRLGQSSGNTIYF. The DNA for the CDR3 is TGTGCCAGCTCACCGCGATTGGGACAGAGCTCTGGAAACACCATATATTTT.

The rearrangement joins TRBV27 to TRBJ1-2, with unresolved D. Germline lookup yields CDR1 MNHEY and CDR2 SMNVEV (reference sequence). V was trimmed by 5 bases and J by 6 bases, leaving 10 bases between them. CDR3 length: 12 amino acids. The CDR3 DNA sequence: TGTGCCAGCAGTCACCCCCCGGATGGCTACACCTTC. Translating gives CASSHPPDGYTF.

The rearrangement uses TRBV14 and TRBJ1-1; 7 bases are a match to TRBD1. Germline values: CDR1 SGHDN, CDR2 FVKESK. The CDR3 is made up of 16 amino acids. J was trimmed by 1 base and V by 4 bases; bases with no gene match: 9. The CDR3 reads CASSPRTGSANTEAFF. For the CDR3, the DNA is TGTGCCAGCAGCCCCCGGACAGGCTCGGCGAACACTGAAGCTTTCTTT. Together with reference TRBV14 and TRBJ1-1, the CDR3 gives the full variable domain: EAGVTQFPSHSVIEKGQTVTLRCDPISGHDNLYWYRRVMGKEIKFLLHFVKESKQDESGMPNNRFLAERTGGTYSTLKVQPAELEDSGVYFCASSPRTGSANTEAFFGQGTRLTVV.

Notes on this clone: This sample also contains other DNA sequences that code for the same CDR3. This rearrangement joins TRBV7-9 to TRBJ1-6; 8 nucleotides line up with TRBD1. The CDR3 is made up of 14 amino acids. CDR1 is SEHNR and CDR2 is FQNEAQ in the germline V gene (reference sequence). Losses at the gene ends were 4 bases for V and 8 bases for J; bases not matched to a gene: 4. CDR3 bases: TGTGCCAGCAGCTCCGGGACAGGAGATTCACCCCTCCACTTT. It codes for CASSSGTGDSPLHF.

The chain recombines TRBV4-3 with TRBJ2-5, with 9 bases fitting TRBD1. The V and J ends lost 2 bases and 3 bases, in that order; junction bases with no gene match: 1. CDR3 size: 14 residues. CDR1 and CDR2 from the germline V gene are LGHNA and YSLEER. This CDR3 reads CASSQRTGEETQYF. CDR3 sequence (DNA): TGCGCCAGCAGCCAACGGACAGGGGAAGAGACCCAGTACTTC.

This sequence joins TRBV7-8 and TRBJ2-3, with 9 bases identical to TRBD2. Germline CDR1 reads SGHVS; CDR2 reads FQNEAQ. The trim removed 6 bases at V and 8 bases at J, leaving 12 bases unmatched. The CDR3 is 15 residues long. CDR3 DNA sequence: TGTGCCAGCAGAATGACTAGCGGTTCTATTGGTACGCAGTATTTT. Its protein is CASRMTSGSIGTQYF.